This T cell receptor beta chain comes out of a study of blood T cell repertoires in COVID-19. Study-level information: Sites across the United States, Italy and Spain contributed samples from acute and convalescent COVID-19.

Original handling: Reference gene primer amplification yielded estimated nucleated cell counts. Only in-frame clones appear in the TCRdb table, and some are missing; sequencing was by immunoSEQ multiplex PCR. The V and J calls and clone size come from that table; D and trimming were worked out from the DNA. The table includes roughly 79,000 clones, around 85% detected once. The germline V gene has CDR1 SGHNT and CDR2 YYREEE (reference sequence). The CDR3 totals 15 residues. Trimming shortened V by 0 bases and J by 0 bases, and 10 bases separated the two germline ends. V usage is TRBV5-4 and J usage is TRBJ2-7, with D hard to call. Source material: peripheral blood. This sequence originates from a woman older than 75 with active or convalescent COVID-19. The CDR3 region has the DNA TGTGCCAGCAGCTTGGAACAGCTGAGCTCCTACGAGCAGTACTTC. It encodes CASSLEQLSSYEQYF.